This T cell receptor (beta chain) was recovered during a study of cytomegalovirus exposure and HLA in healthy donors. Primers included in the PCR were 60 Vbeta and 13 Jbeta primers. Repertoires were generated with immunoSEQ multiplex PCR, while TCRdb's copy carries only in-frame clones and drops some. The repertoire consists of 250,000 to 300,000 clones, with about 90% occurring once and the leading ten covering approximately 1.5%. CDR1 and CDR2 (germline): SGHVS, FQNEAQ. Trimming cost V 3 bases and J 2 bases, with 20 bases left between them. The CDR3 covers 17 residues. In its sample, this clone was seen once.

The V gene is TRBV7-8, the J gene TRBJ2-7; weak D call: TRBD2 (8 bases). Sequencing used PBMCs. This receptor was identified in a girl under 10 years old in good health and CMV-seronegative. CDR3 in DNA: TGTGCCAGCAGCTTCCCCCTCGCGGGGGGACAGACCTACGAGCAGTACTTC. Protein: CASSFPLAGGQTYEQYF.